This T cell receptor beta chain was identified during a study of a mutant IDH1 vaccine in newly diagnosed glioma. Study as a whole: Previous treatment comprised radiotherapy, temozolomide, or both, mostly both.

This sample's time point: week 35, safety follow-up. In the vaccine, a single dose held 300 ug of the mutant IDH1 20-mer peptide, along with topical imiquimod. All eight of the vaccinations patients received fell in weeks 1, 3, 5, 7, 11, 15, 19 and 23. Donors had new WHO grade 3 or 4 IDH1-mutant, ATRX-lost astrocytomas. Regarding the study as a whole: Changes to the top peripheral T cell clonotypes appeared unrelated to pseudoprogression.

Turning to this clone: Antigen unknown.

Sequencing used immunoSEQ multiplex PCR; TCRdb keeps in-frame clones, though not all of them. Among over 45,000 clones, around 92% were seen once, and the ten largest hold roughly 2.3%. The sequence was obtained from a man aged 50-60 years with glioma. Sequencing was performed on PBMCs, taken from a glioma patient whose treatment included an IDH1 peptide vaccine.

Here the CDR3 DNA reads TGCGCCAGCAGCTTGTCAGGGGATAGCAATCAGCCCCAGCATTTT. It encodes CASSLSGDSNQPQHF. The chain couples TRBV5-1 to TRBJ1-5; a weak D match, TRBD1 (6 bases). Germline V gene lookup returns CDR1 SGHRS and CDR2 YFSETQ. The CDR3 is 15 residues long. V gave up 1 base and J gave up 0 bases, with 8 bases separating them.